These 9 T cell receptor beta chains came from one sample sequenced in a study of blood T cells in healthy people across ages. A second PCR, run for roughly 6 to 11 cycles, used a sample-barcoded 5' primer plus a J-beta primer mix. MiXCR, run by TCRdb on the 5' RACE reads, gives a single entry per CDR3 protein. Among more than 650,000 distinct CDR3 sequences listed, about 20% were seen once. The sequencing input was blood. The receptors derive from a man between 65 and 85 years old in good health.

In its sample, this clonotype was seen once. This chain connects TRBV6-6 to TRBJ1-6; no firm D call. Germline V CDR1 and CDR2: MNHNY, SVGAGI (reference sequence). The V end was cut by 6 bases, the J end by 10 bases, with 16 bases between. The CDR3 totals 14 residues. The CDR3 loop is CASSLRLSESPLHF. Written as DNA, the CDR3 is TGTGCCAGCAGCCTGAGGCTTTCCGAATCACCCCTCCACTTT.

This clonotype came up a few times. The J gene is TRBJ1-1, the V gene TRBV7-3; D unclear. Trimming removed 5 bases at V and 0 bases at J, with 19 bases between. The germline gives CDR1 SGHTA, CDR2 FQGTGA. The CDR3 is 17 amino acids. Here the CDR3 reads CASSPTPWQTMNTEAFF. The CDR3 DNA is TGTGCCAGCAGCCCTACGCCTTGGCAGACCATGAACACTGAAGCTTTCTTT. The whole variable domain, filled in from reference TRBV7-3 and TRBJ1-1, reads GAGVSQTPSNKVTEKGKYVELRCDPISGHTALYWYRQSLGQGPEFLIYFQGTGAADDSGLPNDRFFAVRPEGSVSTLKIQRTERGDSAVYLCASSPTPWQTMNTEAFFGQGTRLTVV.

CDR3 region: CRGGGALSGANVLTF. CDR3 nucleotides: TGCAGAGGAGGGGGTGCACTTTCTGGGGCCAACGTCCTGACTTTC. This chain uses TRBV20-1 with TRBJ2-6; D could derive from TRBD1 or TRBD2 (6 bases each). The germline CDR1 and CDR2 sequences are DFQATT and SNEGSKA (reference sequence). The CDR3 covers 15 residues.

The rearrangement joins TRBV9 to TRBJ2-5; D assignment may be TRBD1 or TRBD2 (6 bases each). Trimming stripped 2 bases from V and 5 bases from J, with 13 bases between. CDR1 and CDR2 (germline): SGDLS, YYNGEE. CDR3 length equals 14 residues. CDR3 nucleotides: TGTGCCAGCAGCGTCGAGGGGGGAATGGAGACCCAGTACTTC. Its protein product is CASSVEGGMETQYF.

In this sample, this clonotype turned up a few times. The genes are TRBV6-5 and TRBJ1-5, with TRBD1 matching 9 bases. This CDR3 comprises 16 residues. Trimming cost V 6 bases and J 4 bases; bases outside gene matches: 10. Germline V lookup: CDR1 MNHEY, CDR2 SVGAGI. The CDR3 DNA reads as TGTGCCAGCAGAAGGGCCGGGACAGGGAGTAATCAGCCCCAGCATTTT. Translated: CASRRAGTGSNQPQHF.

This sequence joins TRBV30 and TRBJ1-1; D uncertain. The V end was cut by 5 bases, the J end by 0 bases, with 10 bases between. CDR1 is GTSNPN and CDR2 is SVGIG in the germline V gene (reference sequence). The CDR3 is made up of 13 amino acids. The CDR3 region is CAWGFQVNTEAFF. The CDR3 DNA is TGTGCCTGGGGATTCCAGGTGAACACTGAAGCTTTCTTT.

Many counts were recorded for this clonotype. The rearrangement links TRBV27 to TRBJ1-2; TRBD1 matches at 7 bases. The germline CDR1 and CDR2 sequences are MNHEY and SMNVEV (reference sequence). The trim removed 5 bases at V and 8 bases at J, leaving 5 bases unmatched. This CDR3 comprises 12 residues. The CDR3 DNA sequence: TGTGCCAGCAGTGAAAGGGGGCGCGGCTACACCTTC. Its protein is CASSERGRGYTF.

The V gene is TRBV12-3 or TRBV12-4, the J gene TRBJ2-1; 10 bases match TRBD2. The CDR3 consists of 16 residues. V dropped 7 bases and J dropped 4; count of bases not matched to a gene: 10. The CDR3 here is CASTSPGLATYNEQFF. Written as DNA, the CDR3 is TGTGCCAGCACCTCCCCGGGACTAGCGACTTACAATGAGCAGTTCTTC.

The chain links TRBV3-1 to TRBJ2-3; unclear D gene. V shed 1 base and J shed 4 bases, with 12 bases lying between them. CDR1 is LGHDT and CDR2 is YNNKEL in the germline V gene (reference sequence). The CDR3 covers 15 residues. The CDR3 coding sequence is TGTGCCAGCAGCCAAGCTCCTCGTCGGGCAGATACGCAGTATTTT. Translated: CASSQAPRRADTQYF.